These T cell receptor beta chains were read from a single sample in a study of a mutant IDH1 vaccine in newly diagnosed glioma. These receptors have no identified antigens. Sequencing was performed with immunoSEQ multiplex PCR; in TCRdb, only in-frame clones are kept and a portion is missing. The table includes fewer than 150,000 clones, roughly nine tenths detected once. Sequencing used PBMCs, obtained from a glioma patient whose treatment included an IDH1 peptide vaccine. All receptors come from a woman aged 50 to 65 with glioma. Each CDR3 is given with its conserved first and last residue. A D gene is named only where the DNA matches it firmly. Clone size is given for some rows only: seen once, a few or many times, or a class if the clone is expanded.

>TRBJ1-2|TRBV2|TRBD1|.
TGTGTCACCGGGACAGAGAATGGCTACACCTTC
CVTGTENGYTF
>TRBJ1-1|TRBV6-1|.|many
TGTGCCAGCAGGCGGGGACTCCTGGGAACTGAAGCTTTCTTT
CASRRGLLGTEAFF
>TRBJ2-5|TRBV30|TRBD1|.
TGTGCCTGGAGTGTAGGACAGGGGGCGCGTGGAGAGACCCAGTACTTC
CAWSVGQGARGETQYF
>TRBJ2-7|TRBV28|.|.
TGTGCCAGCAGTACAGGGATCGAGCAGTACTTC
CASSTGIEQYF
>TRBJ2-2|TRBV15|.|.
TGTGCCACCAGCAGAGACCCACCCGGGGGCGAGACCAACACCGGGGAGCTGTTTTTT
CATSRDPPGGETNTGELFF
>TRBJ2-5|TRBV5-1|TRBD1|.
TGCGCCAGCAGCTCCGGACAGGGAGAGAAGCAGTACTTC
CASSSGQGEKQYF
>TRBJ2-2|TRBV5-1|.|.
TGCGCCGGCAGCTTGGGGGGCCAGGGCGCCTCCGGGGAGCTGTTTTTT
CAGSLGGQGASGELFF
>TRBJ2-3|TRBV19|TRBD2|.
TGTGCCAGTGGGACCCTAGCGGGAGGATCTGATACGCAGTATTTT
CASGTLAGGSDTQYF
>TRBJ2-1|TRBV11-3|TRBD2|.
TGTGCCAGCAGCTTAAGGGGACTAGCGGGAAATGAGCAGTTCTTC
CASSLRGLAGNEQFF
>TRBJ1-2|TRBV29-1|.|few
TGCAGCGTAATACAGGGATGGAGCTATGGCTACACCTTC
CSVIQGWSYGYTF
>TRBJ1-2|TRBV5-1|.|.
TGCGCCAGCAGCAGGGACGCCTATGGCTACACCTTC
CASSRDAYGYTF
>TRBJ2-1|TRBV27|TRBD2|.
TGTGCCAGCAGTTTCGGTACTAGCGCGGAGCAGTTCTTC
CASSFGTSAEQFF
>TRBJ2-7|TRBV9|.|.
TGTGCCAGCAGCGTAAGCAGGGCGAGTGAGCAGTACTTC
CASSVSRASEQYF
>TRBJ2-1|TRBV7-9|TRBD2|once
TGTGCCAGCAGCCGGACTAGCGGTTACAATGAGCAGTTCTTC
CASSRTSGYNEQFF
>TRBJ1-3|TRBV28|TRBD1|.
TGTGCCAGCAGTCGGGGGGGTGACAGGGTATCTGGAAACACCATATATTTT
CASSRGGDRVSGNTIYF
>TRBJ2-1|TRBV5-1|.|.
TGCGCCAGCAGCTTGGGGCTTGGGCGGTCCGGACCCAATGAGCAGTTCTTC
CASSLGLGRSGPNEQFF
>TRBJ2-6|TRBV6-4|TRBD1|.
TGTGCCAGTCCCGGGACAGGGAGCTCTGGGGCCAACGTCCTGACTTTC
CASPGTGSSGANVLTF
>TRBJ2-7|TRBV4-1|TRBD1|once
TGCGCCAGCAGCCGCGCCGGGACAGGGTCCTCCTACGAGCAGTACTTC
CASSRAGTGSSYEQYF
>TRBJ2-1|TRBV28|TRBD2|few
TGTGCCAGCAGGGGTTCAGGTAGCGGGAATGAGCAGTTCTTC
CASRGSGSGNEQFF
>TRBJ1-4|TRBV7-9|.|.
TGTGCCAGCAGCTCCCTTAATGAAAAACTGTTTTTT
CASSSLNEKLFF
>TRBJ1-2|TRBV4-2|.|.
TGTGCCAGCAGCCAAGACCAGGGGAACTATGGCTACACCTTC
CASSQDQGNYGYTF
>TRBJ2-5|TRBV5-1|TRBD1|.
TGCGCCAGCAGCCCGGAGGGACAGGGCCAAGAGACCCAGTACTTC
CASSPEGQGQETQYF
>TRBJ2-7|TRBV10-1|TRBD1|few
TGCGCCAGCAGTACCGGGACAGGGGGCTCCTACGAGCAGTACTTC
CASSTGTGGSYEQYF
>TRBJ2-1|TRBV28|.|.
TGTGCCAGCAGTTCAGAGTTTGGTGAGCAGTTCTTC
CASSSEFGEQFF
>TRBJ2-5|TRBV12-5|.|.
TGTGCTAGTGGTTCCTTCGGGGGATTCGAGACCCAGTACTTC
CASGSFGGFETQYF
>TRBJ1-5|TRBV10-1|TRBD1|.
TGCGCCAGCAGTGAGCCAGGGACAGGGTTTTGCAATCAGCCCCAGCATTTT
CASSEPGTGFCNQPQHF
>TRBJ1-3|TRBV6-1|.|.
TGTGCCAGCAGTGAATGGCTGCTCTCTGGAAACACCATATATTTT
CASSEWLLSGNTIYF
>TRBJ2-1|TRBV12-5|TRBD1|.
TGTGCTAGTGGTGATCGTGACAGGGCCACCTACAATGAGCAGTTCTTC
CASGDRDRATYNEQFF
>TRBJ1-6|TRBV6-5|.|.
TGTGCCAGCAGTTACGGAGGGCCCGATAATTCACCCCTCCACTTT
CASSYGGPDNSPLHF
>TRBJ2-7|TRBV28|TRBD1|.
TGTGCCAGCAGTTTCGGGACAGGGCTCTCCTACGAGCAGTACTTC
CASSFGTGLSYEQYF
>TRBJ1-1|TRBV5-6|.|.
TGTGCCAGCAGCACGGACGGGACGTACACTGAAGCTTTCTTT
CASSTDGTYTEAFF
>TRBJ2-7|TRBV7-2|.|.
TGTGCCAGCAGCTTTGGGGGGGCTGACGAGCAGTACTTC
CASSFGGADEQYF
>TRBJ1-2|TRBV30|.|.
TGTGCCTGGAATGTAGAGATCTATGATGGCTACACCTTC
CAWNVEIYDGYTF
>TRBJ2-1|TRBV29-1|TRBD1|once
TGCAGCGTTGAGGGGGGACAGGGGGCCAATGAGCAGTTCTTC
CSVEGGQGANEQFF
>TRBJ2-5|TRBV28|TRBD2|.
TGTGCCAGCAGCCCAGGACTAGCGGGAGGGCCGGGGGAGACCCAGTACTTC
CASSPGLAGGPGETQYF
>TRBJ2-7|TRBV5-1|.|.
TGCGCCAGCAGCGGACGGACAGACGCCTACGAGCAGTACTTC
CASSGRTDAYEQYF
>TRBJ1-2|TRBV6-1|.|.
TGTGCCAGTTTCTCTGTAACCTATGGCTACACCTTC
CASFSVTYGYTF
>TRBJ2-5|TRBV11-2|.|many
TGTGCCAGCAGCGGGAGAAGGACTATCCAAGAGACCCAGTACTTC
CASSGRRTIQETQYF
>TRBJ2-2|TRBV30|TRBD1|.
TGTGCCTGGAGGGAGATCAGGGGGAAGGTTACCGGGGAGCTGTTTTTT
CAWREIRGKVTGELFF
>TRBJ2-7|TRBV28|.|.
TGTGCCAGCAGTTCAACGGGACACCTTGGGGAGGAGCAGTACTTC
CASSSTGHLGEEQYF
>TRBJ1-5|TRBV6-4|.|.
TGTGCCAGCAGGAGGCTGCCCCAGCATTTT
CASRRLPQHF
>TRBJ2-6|TRBV28|.|.
TGTGCCAGCAGTCCATCAGGGACCGGGGCCAACGTCCTGACTTTC
CASSPSGTGANVLTF
>TRBJ2-2|TRBV6-5|.|.
TGTGCCAGCAGTTACTCGAAGGGTCGCGCCGGGGAGCTGTTTTTT
CASSYSKGRAGELFF
>TRBJ2-1|TRBV27|.|.
TGTGCCAGCAGTCCGTATTTAAGCTCCTACAATGAGCAGTTCTTC
CASSPYLSSYNEQFF
>TRBJ1-3|TRBV7-7|.|.
TGTGCTAGCAGCTGGACAGCCTCTGGAAACACCATATATTTT
CASSWTASGNTIYF
>TRBJ1-3|TRBV2|TRBD1|few
TGTGCCAGCAGGAGGCAGGGGGGCTCTGGAAACACCATATATTTT
CASRRQGGSGNTIYF
>TRBJ2-7|TRBV5-1|.|.
TGCGCCAGCTCAGCAGGGGAACACGAGCAGTACTTC
CASSAGEHEQYF
>TRBJ2-2|TRBV29-1|.|once
TGCAGCGTTGAAGTCCCAGGGTTCGGGGAGCTGTTTTTT
CSVEVPGFGELFF
>TRBJ2-1|TRBV27|.|.
TGTGCCAGCATCGGCATACAGTGGGGGGCTCGGGATGAGCAGTTCTTC
CASIGIQWGARDEQFF